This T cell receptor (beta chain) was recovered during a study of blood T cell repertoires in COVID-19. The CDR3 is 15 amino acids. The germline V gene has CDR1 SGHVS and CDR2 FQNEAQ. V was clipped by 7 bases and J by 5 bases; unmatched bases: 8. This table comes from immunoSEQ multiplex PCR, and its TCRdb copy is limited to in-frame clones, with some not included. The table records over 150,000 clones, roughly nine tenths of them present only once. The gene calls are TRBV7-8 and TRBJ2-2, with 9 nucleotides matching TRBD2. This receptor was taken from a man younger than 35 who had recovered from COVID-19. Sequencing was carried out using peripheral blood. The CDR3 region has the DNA TGTGCCAGCACCATTGGCGGGGGGGGAACCGGGGAGCTGTTTTTT. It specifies CASTIGGGGTGELFF.